Listed here is a single TCR beta chain. Only in-frame clones appear in the TCRdb table, and some are missing; sequencing was by immunoSEQ multiplex PCR. The data show some 47,000 clones, approximately 90% seen once. The sample is drawn from a study of T cell changes during pregnancy in multiple sclerosis. This CDR3 is built from 15 residues. The sample here was CD8+ T cells from peripheral blood mononuclear cells, taken after pregnancy. The source of this sequence is a female donor in good health, enrolled as a control in a pregnancy study. The chain uses TRBV21-1 and TRBJ1-5; the D call of TRBD1 is as the table states it, not checked on the DNA. TRBV21-1 is a known pseudogene. In nucleotides, the CDR3 is TGTGCCAGCAGCACTCGGACAGCTAGCAATCAGCCCCAGCATTTT. It encodes CASSTRTASNQPQHF.